This record looks at one TCR beta chain sequence and its context. In the authors' methods: Reference gene primer amplification in the assay estimated nucleated cell counts. Here immunoSEQ multiplex PCR was the method, and the copy in TCRdb shows in-frame clones only, minus some. The V and J calls and clone size were taken over from that table, and D and trimming were inferred from the DNA. The sample lists about 280,000 clones; approximately 85% were seen once. This record comes from a study of blood T cell repertoires in COVID-19. About the study: COVID-19 samples from acute and convalescent phases originated in the United States, Italy and Spain. From T cells, B-cell-depleted T cells, or PBMCs came the material, which was cDNA or gDNA.

The germline gives CDR1 GTSNPN, CDR2 SVGIG (reference sequence). J lost 1 base, V lost 4 bases, and 10 bases had no gene match. The length of the CDR3 is 16 residues. The chain carries TRBV30 and TRBJ1-5; TRBD1 matches 7 bases. The clonotype comes from a man in his fifties with active or convalescent COVID-19. The material sequenced was peripheral blood. The CDR3: CAWNGPGTASNQPQHF. The CDR3 DNA follows: TGTGCCTGGAATGGTCCGGGGACAGCAAGCAATCAGCCCCAGCATTTT.